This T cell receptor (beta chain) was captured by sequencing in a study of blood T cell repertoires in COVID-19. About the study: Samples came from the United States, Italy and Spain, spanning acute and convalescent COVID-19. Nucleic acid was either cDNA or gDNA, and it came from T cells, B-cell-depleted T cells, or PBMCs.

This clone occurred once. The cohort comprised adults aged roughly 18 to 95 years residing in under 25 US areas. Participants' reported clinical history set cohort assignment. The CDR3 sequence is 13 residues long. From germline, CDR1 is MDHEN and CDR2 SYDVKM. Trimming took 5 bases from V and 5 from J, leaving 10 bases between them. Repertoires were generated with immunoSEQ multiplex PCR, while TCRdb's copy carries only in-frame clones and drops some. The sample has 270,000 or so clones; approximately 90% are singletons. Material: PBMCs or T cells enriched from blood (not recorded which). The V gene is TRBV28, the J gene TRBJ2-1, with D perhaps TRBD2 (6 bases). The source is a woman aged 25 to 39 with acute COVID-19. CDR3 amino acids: CASSPDYNNEQFF. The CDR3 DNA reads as TGTGCCAGCAGTCCGGACTACAACAATGAGCAGTTCTTC.